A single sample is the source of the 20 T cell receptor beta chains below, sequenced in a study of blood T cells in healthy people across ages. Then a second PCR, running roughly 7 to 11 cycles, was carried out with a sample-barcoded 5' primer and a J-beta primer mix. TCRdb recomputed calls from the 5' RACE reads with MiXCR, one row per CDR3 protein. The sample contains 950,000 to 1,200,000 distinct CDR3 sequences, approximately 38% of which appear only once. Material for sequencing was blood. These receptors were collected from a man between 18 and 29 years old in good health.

In DNA, the CDR3 is TGTGCCAGCAGCCGGGGACAGGGTCGTGGCTACACCTTC. It is translated as CASSRGQGRGYTF. The chain couples TRBV6-2 or TRBV6-3 to TRBJ1-2, with TRBD1 matching 9 bases. Looked up from germline, CDR1 is MNHEY and CDR2 is SVGEGT. The ends lost 6 bases at V and 7 bases at J; junction bases unmatched: 6. The CDR3 has 13 amino acids.

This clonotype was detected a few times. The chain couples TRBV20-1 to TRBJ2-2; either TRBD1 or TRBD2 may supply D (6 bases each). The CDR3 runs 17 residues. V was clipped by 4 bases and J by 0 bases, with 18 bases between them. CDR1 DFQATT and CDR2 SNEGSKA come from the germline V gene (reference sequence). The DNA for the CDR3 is TGCAGTGCTAAAAACCCGAAGGGGGACTCGAACACCGGGGAGCTGTTTTTT. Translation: CSAKNPKGDSNTGELFF.

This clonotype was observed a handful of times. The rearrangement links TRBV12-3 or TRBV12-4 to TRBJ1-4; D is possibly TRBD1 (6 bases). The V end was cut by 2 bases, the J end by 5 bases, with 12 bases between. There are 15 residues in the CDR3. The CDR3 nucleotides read TGTGCCAGCAGTTTACGGCTAACAGGGAATGAAAAACTGTTTTTT. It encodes CASSLRLTGNEKLFF.

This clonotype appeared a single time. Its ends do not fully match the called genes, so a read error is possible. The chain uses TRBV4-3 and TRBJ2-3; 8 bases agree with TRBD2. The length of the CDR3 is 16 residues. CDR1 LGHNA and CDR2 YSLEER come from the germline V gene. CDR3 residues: CTSSQGRGGSTDTQYF. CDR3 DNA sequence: TGCACCAGCAGCCAGGGACGGGGGGGTAGCACAGATACGCAGTATTTT.

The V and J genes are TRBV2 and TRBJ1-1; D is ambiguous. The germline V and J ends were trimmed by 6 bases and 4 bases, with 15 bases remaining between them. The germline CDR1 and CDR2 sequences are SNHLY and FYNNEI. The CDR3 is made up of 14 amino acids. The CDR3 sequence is CASSRIRFSTEAFF. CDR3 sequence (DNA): TGTGCCAGCAGCCGAATTCGGTTCAGCACTGAAGCTTTCTTT.

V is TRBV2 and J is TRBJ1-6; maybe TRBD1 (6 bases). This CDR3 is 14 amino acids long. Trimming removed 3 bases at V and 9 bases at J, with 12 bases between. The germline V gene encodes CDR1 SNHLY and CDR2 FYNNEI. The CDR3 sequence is CASSDYREGSPLHF. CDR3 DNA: TGTGCCAGCAGTGATTACAGGGAAGGTTCACCCCTCCACTTT.

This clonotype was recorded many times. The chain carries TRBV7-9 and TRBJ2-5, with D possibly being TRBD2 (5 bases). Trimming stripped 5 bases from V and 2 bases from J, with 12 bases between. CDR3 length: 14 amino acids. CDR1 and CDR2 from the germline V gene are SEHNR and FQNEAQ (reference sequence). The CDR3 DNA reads TGTGCCAGCAGCCCGGGGATTTCTCAAGAGACCCAGTACTTC. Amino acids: CASSPGISQETQYF.

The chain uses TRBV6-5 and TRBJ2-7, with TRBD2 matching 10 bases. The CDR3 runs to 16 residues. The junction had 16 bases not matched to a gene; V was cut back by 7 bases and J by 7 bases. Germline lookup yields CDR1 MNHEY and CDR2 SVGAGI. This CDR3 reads CASTELFVAGGGEQYF. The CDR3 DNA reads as TGTGCCAGCACAGAGTTGTTTGTAGCGGGGGGTGGTGAGCAGTACTTC.

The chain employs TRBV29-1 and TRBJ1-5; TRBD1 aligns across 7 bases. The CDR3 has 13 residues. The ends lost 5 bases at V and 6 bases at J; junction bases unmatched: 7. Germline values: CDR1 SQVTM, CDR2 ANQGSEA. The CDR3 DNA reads TGCAGCGTTTCAGGGGGGACCGGTCAGCCCCAGCATTTT. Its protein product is CSVSGGTGQPQHF.

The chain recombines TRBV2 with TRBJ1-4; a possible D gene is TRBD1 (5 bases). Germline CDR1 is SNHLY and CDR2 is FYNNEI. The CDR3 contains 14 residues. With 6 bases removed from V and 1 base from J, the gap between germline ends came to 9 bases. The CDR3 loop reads CASRKTETNEKLFF. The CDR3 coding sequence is TGTGCCAGCAGAAAGACAGAAACTAATGAAAAACTGTTTTTT.

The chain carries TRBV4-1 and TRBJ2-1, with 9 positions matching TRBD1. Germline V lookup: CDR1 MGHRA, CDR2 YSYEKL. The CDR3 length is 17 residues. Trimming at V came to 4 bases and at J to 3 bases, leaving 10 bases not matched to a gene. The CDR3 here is CASSPTSGTGLYNEQFF. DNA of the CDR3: TGCGCCAGCAGCCCCACCTCCGGGACAGGGCTCTACAATGAGCAGTTCTTC.

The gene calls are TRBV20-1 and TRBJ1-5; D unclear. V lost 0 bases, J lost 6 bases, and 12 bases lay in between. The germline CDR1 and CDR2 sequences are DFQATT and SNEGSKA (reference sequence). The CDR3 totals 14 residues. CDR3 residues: CSARDPEGGQPQHF. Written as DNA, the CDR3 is TGCAGTGCTAGAGATCCGGAGGGTGGTCAGCCCCAGCATTTT.

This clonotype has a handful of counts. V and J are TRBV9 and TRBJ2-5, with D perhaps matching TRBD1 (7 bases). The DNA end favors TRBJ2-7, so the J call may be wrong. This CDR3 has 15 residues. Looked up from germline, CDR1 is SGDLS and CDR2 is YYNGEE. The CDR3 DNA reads TGTGCCAGCAGCGTCGGCGGGACAGCATACTACGAGCAGTACTTC. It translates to CASSVGGTAYYEQYF.

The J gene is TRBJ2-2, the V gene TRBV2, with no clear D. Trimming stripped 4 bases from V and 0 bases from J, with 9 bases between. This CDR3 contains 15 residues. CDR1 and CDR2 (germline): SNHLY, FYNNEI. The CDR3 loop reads CASSVDGSNTGELFF. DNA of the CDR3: TGTGCCAGCAGTGTAGACGGGTCGAACACCGGGGAGCTGTTTTTT.

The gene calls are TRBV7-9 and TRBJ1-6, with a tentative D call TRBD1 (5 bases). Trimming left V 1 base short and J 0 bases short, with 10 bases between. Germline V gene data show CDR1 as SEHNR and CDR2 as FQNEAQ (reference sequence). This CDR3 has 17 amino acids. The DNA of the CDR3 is TGTGCCAGCAGCTTAGACGAGGGGAGCTCCTATAATTCACCCCTCCACTTT. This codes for CASSLDEGSSYNSPLHF.

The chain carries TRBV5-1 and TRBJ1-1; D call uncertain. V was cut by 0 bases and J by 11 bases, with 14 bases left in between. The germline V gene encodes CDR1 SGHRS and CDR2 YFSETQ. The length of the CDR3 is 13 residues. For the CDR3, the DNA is TGCGCCAGCAGCTTGGCCGTAGGCAGAGCTGCTTTCTTT. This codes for CASSLAVGRAAFF.

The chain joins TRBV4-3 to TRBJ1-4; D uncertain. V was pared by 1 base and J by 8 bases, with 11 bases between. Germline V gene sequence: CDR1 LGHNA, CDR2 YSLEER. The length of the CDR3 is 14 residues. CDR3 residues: CASSQVAKWEKLFF. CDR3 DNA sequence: TGCGCCAGCAGCCAAGTTGCGAAGTGGGAAAAACTGTTTTTT.

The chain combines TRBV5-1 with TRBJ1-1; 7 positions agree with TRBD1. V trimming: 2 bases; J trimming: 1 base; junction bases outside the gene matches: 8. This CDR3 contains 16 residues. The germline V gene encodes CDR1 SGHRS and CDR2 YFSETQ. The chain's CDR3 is CASSFSAGGGNTEAFF. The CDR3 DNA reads TGCGCCAGCAGCTTCAGTGCAGGGGGAGGGAACACTGAAGCTTTCTTT.

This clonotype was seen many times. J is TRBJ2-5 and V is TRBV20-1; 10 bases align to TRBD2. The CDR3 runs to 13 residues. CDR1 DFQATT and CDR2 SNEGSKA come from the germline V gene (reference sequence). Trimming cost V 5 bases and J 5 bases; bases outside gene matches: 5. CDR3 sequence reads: CSAWTSGGETQYF. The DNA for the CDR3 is TGCAGTGCTTGGACTAGCGGAGGGGAGACCCAGTACTTC.

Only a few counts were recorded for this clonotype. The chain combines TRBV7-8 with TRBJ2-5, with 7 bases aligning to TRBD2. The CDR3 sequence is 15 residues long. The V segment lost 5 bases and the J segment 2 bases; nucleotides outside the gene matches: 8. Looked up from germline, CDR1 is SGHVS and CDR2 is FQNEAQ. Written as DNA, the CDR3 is TGTGCCAGCAGCCGTCCCCGGACTAGTCAAGAGACCCAGTACTTC. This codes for CASSRPRTSQETQYF.